The sequence of this TCR beta chain was determined in a study of control samples from healthy donors and cancer patients. Only in-frame clones appear in the TCRdb table, and some are missing; sequencing was by immunoSEQ multiplex PCR. The sample has around 75,000 clones; approximately 92% are singletons. The sequenced material came from blood. This TCR derives from a woman in her sixties in good health.

The CDR3 nucleotides read TGTGCCAGCAGGCGCCCTCAGGGGAGGTATGGCTACACCTTC. Its protein product is CASRRPQGRYGYTF. The V call is TRBV28, the J call TRBJ1-2, with TRBD1 as a possible D gene (6 bases). The V gene lost 6 bases and the J gene lost 5 bases, with 16 bases spanning the gap. The germline gives CDR1 MDHEN, CDR2 SYDVKM. This CDR3 is 14 amino acids long.